This T cell receptor beta chain appears in the sequencing data of a study of cytomegalovirus exposure and HLA in healthy donors. Study-wide points: For presence/absence analyses, sequencing depth was assumed to be roughly uniform across donors. The analysis excluded some indistinguishable V segments, including TRBV6-2 and TRBV6-3.

The PCR employed 60 Vbeta primers together with 13 Jbeta primers. Per the original data handling: Later, 65 million to 85 million unique TCR beta chains were counted in an analysis, and 10 million to 12 million of them were shared. Some clones are missing from TCRdb's copy, which holds only in-frame ones; the method was immunoSEQ multiplex PCR. For V, J and clone size, that table is used; D and trimming come from the DNA. The sample has 100,000 to 150,000 clones; around 70% are singletons. This CDR3 is 14 amino acids long. With V trimmed by 0 bases and J by 2 bases, 0 bases remained unmatched. Germline V gene sequence: CDR1 WNHNN, CDR2 SYGVQD (reference sequence). Regarding this clone: Its matching antigen is unknown.

Input material: PBMCs. The receptor comes from a woman aged 45-60 years in good health and CMV-seropositive. The chain carries TRBV10-1 and TRBJ2-7; TRBD1 matches 8 bases. CDR3 coding DNA: TGCGCCAGCAGTGAGTCGGGACAGGCCTACGAGCAGTACTTC. This gives the protein CASSESGQAYEQYF.